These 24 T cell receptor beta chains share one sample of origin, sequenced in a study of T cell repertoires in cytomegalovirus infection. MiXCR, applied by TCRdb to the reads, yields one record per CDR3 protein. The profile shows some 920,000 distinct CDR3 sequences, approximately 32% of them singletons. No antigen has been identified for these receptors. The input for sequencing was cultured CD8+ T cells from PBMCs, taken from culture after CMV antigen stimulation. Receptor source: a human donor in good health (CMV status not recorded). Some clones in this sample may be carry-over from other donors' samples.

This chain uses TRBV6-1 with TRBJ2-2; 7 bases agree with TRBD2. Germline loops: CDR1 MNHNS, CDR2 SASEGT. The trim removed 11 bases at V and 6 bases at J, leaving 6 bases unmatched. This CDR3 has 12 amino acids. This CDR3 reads CAVDGGAGELFF. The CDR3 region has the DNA TGTGCCGTCGATGGGGGGGCCGGGGAGCTGTTTTTT.

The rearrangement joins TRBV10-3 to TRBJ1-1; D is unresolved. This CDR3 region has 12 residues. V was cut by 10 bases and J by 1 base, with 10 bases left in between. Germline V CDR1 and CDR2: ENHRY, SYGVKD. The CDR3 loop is CATSLRNTEAFF. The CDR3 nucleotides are TGTGCCACGTCACTCCGGAACACTGAAGCTTTCTTT.

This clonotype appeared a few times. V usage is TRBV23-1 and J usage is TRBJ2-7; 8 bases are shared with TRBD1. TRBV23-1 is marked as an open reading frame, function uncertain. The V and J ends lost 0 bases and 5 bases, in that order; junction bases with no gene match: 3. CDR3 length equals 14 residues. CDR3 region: CASSQSPGGNEQYV. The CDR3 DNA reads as TGCGCCAGCAGTCAATCACCAGGGGGCAACGAGCAGTACGTC.

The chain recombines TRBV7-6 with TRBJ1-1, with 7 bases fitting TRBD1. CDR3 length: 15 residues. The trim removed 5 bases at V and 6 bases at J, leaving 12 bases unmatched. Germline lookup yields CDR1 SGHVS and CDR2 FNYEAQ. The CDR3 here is CASSPRTGGVAEAFF. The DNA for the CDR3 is TGTGCCAGCAGCCCAAGGACAGGCGGGGTCGCTGAAGCTTTCTTT.

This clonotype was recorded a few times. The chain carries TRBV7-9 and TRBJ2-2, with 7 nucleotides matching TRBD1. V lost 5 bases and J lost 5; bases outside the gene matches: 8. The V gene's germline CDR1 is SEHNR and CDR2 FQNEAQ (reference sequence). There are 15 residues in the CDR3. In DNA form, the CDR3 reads TGTGCCAGCAGCGCGGCGGCAGGGGGTACCGGGGAGCTGTTTTTT. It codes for CASSAAAGGTGELFF.

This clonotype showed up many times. CDR3 sequence: CASSQAGGGVNNEQFF. CDR3 nucleotide sequence: TGCGCCAGCAGCCAAGCAGGGGGCGGGGTCAACAATGAGCAGTTCTTC. V usage is TRBV4-1 and J usage is TRBJ2-1; 8 bases are a match to TRBD1. The CDR3 extends over 16 amino acids. V lost 1 base and J lost 5; bases outside the gene matches: 7. CDR1 and CDR2 from the germline V gene are MGHRA and YSYEKL.

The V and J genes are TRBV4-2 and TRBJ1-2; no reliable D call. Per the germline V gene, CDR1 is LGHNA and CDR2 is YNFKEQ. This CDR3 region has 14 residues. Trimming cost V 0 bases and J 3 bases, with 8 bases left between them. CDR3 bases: TGTGCCAGCAGCCAAGATCGAACAGACTATGGCTACACCTTC. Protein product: CASSQDRTDYGYTF.

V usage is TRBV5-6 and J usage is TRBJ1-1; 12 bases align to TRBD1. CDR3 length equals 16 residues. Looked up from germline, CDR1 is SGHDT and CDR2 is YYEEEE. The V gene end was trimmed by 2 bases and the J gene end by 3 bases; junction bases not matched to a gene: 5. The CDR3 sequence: CASSLGTGGLDTEAFF. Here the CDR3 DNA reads TGTGCCAGCAGCTTAGGGACAGGGGGCTTGGACACTGAAGCTTTCTTT.

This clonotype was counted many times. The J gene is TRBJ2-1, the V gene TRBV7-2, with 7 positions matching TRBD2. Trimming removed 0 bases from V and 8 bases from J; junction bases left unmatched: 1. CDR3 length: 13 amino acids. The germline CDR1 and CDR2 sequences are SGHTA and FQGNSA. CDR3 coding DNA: TGTGCCAGCAGCTTAGCGGGAGGGGATGAGCAGTTCTTC. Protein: CASSLAGGDEQFF.

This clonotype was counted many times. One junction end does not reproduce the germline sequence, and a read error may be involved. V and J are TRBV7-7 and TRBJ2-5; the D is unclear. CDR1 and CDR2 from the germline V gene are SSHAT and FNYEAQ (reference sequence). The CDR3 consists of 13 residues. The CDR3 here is CASSLGWQETQYF. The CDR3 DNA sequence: TGTGCTAGCAGCTTAGGCTGGCAAGAGACCCAGTACTTC.

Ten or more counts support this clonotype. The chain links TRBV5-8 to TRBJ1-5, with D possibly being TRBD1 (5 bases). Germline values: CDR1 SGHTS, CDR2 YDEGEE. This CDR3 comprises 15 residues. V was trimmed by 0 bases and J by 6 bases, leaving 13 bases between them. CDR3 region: CASSLGSGQGQPQHF. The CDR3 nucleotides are TGTGCCAGCAGCTTGGGGTCAGGGCAAGGTCAGCCCCAGCATTTT.

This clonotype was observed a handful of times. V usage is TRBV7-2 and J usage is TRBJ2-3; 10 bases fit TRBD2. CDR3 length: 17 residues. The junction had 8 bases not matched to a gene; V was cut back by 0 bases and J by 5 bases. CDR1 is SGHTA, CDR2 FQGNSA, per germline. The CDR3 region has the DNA TGTGCCAGCAGCTTAGCGAACCTAGCGGGGGTCCAAGATACGCAGTATTTT. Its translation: CASSLANLAGVQDTQYF. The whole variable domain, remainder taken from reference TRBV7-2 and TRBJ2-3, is GAGVSQSPSNKVTEKGKDVELRCDPISGHTALYWYRQSLGQGLEFLIYFQGNSAPDKSGLPSDRFSAERTGGSVSTLTIQRTQQEDSAVYLCASSLANLAGVQDTQYFGPGTRLTVL.

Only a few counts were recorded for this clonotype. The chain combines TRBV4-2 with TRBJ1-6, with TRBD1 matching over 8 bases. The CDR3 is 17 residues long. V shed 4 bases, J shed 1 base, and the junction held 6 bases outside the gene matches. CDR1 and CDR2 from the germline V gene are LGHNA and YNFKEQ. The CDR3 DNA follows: TGTGCCAGCAGCCCCACGGACAGGGAATCCTATAATTCACCCCTCCACTTT. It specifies CASSPTDRESYNSPLHF.

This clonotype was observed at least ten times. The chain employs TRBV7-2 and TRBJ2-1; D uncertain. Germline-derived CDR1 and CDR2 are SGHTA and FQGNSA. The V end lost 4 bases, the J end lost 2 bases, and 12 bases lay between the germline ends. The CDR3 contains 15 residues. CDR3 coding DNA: TGTGCCAGCAGCTCCCCTCCCCCCCCCTACAATGAGCAGTTCTTC. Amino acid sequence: CASSSPPPPYNEQFF. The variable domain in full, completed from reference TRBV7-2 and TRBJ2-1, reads GAGVSQSPSNKVTEKGKDVELRCDPISGHTALYWYRQSLGQGLEFLIYFQGNSAPDKSGLPSDRFSAERTGGSVSTLTIQRTQQEDSAVYLCASSSPPPPYNEQFFGPGTRLTVL.

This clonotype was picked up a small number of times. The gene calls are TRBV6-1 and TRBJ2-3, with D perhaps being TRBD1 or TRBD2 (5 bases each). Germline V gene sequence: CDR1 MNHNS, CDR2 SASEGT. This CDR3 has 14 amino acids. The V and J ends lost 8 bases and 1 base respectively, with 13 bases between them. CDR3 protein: CASGGRIRTDTQYF. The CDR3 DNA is TGTGCCAGCGGGGGTCGGATCCGCACAGATACGCAGTATTTT.

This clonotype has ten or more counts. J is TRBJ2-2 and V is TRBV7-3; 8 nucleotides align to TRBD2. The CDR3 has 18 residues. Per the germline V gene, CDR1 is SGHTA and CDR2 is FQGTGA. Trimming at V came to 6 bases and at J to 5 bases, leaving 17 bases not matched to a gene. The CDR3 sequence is CASSPTGISGAWTGELFF. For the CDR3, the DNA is TGTGCCAGCAGTCCAACAGGGATTAGCGGGGCCTGGACCGGGGAGCTGTTTTTT.

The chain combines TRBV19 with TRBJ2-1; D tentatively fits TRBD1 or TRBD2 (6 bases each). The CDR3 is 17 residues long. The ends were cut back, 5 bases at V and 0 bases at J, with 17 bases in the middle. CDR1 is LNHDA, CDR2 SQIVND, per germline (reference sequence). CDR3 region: CASSWGALADSYNEQFF. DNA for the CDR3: TGTGCCAGTAGTTGGGGGGCGTTAGCGGACTCCTACAATGAGCAGTTCTTC. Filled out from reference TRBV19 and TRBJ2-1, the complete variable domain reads DGGITQSPKYLFRKEGQNVTLSCEQNLNHDAMYWYRQDPGQGLRLIYYSQIVNDFQKGDIAEGYSVSREKKESFPLTVTSAQKNPTAFYLCASSWGALADSYNEQFFGPGTRLTVL.

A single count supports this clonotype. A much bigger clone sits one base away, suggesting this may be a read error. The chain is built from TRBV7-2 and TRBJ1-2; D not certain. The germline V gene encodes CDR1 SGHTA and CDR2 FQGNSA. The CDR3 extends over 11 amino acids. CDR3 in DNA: TGTGTCAGCGAAGGAGAATCTAACTACACCTTC. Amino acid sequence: CVSEGESNYTF. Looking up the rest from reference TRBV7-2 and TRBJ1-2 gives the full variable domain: GAGVSQSPSNKVTEKGKDVELRCDPISGHTALYWYRQSLGQGLEFLIYFQGNSAPDKSGLPSDRFSAERTGGSVSTLTIQRTQQEDSAVYLCVSEGESNYTFGSGTRLTVV.

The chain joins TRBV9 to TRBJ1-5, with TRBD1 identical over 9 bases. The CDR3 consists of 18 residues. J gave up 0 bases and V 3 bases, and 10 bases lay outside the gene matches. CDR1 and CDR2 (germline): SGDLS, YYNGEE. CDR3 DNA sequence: TGTGCCAGCAGCGCATCCGGGACAGGGCCTTATAGCAATCAGCCCCAGCATTTT. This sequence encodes CASSASGTGPYSNQPQHF.

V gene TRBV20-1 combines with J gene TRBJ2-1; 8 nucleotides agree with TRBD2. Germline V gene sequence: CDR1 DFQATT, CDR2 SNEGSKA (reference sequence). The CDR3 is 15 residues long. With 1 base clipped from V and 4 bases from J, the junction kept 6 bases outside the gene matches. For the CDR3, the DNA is TGCAGTGCTAGAGGTGCTAGCGGGCGTTACAATGAGCAGTTCTTC. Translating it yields CSARGASGRYNEQFF.

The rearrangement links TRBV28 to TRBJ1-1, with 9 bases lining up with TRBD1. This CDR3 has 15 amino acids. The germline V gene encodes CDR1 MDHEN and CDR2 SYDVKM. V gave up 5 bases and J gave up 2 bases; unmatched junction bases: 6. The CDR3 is CASSPGQGYNTEAFF. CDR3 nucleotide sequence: TGTGCCAGCAGTCCCGGACAGGGGTACAACACTGAAGCTTTCTTT.

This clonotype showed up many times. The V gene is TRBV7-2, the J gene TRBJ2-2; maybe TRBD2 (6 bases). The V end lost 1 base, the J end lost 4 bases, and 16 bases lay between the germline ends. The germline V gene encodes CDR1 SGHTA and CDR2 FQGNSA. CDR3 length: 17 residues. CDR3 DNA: TGTGCCAGCAGCTTAGATATCTCGCGGGACTTCACCGGGGAGCTGTTTTTT. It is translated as CASSLDISRDFTGELFF.

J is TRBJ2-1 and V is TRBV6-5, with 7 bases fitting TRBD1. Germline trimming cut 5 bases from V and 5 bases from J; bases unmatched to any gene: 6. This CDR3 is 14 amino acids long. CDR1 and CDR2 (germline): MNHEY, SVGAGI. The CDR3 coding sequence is TGTGCCAGCAGTAGACAGGGTAGTAACAATGAGCAGTTCTTC. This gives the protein CASSRQGSNNEQFF.

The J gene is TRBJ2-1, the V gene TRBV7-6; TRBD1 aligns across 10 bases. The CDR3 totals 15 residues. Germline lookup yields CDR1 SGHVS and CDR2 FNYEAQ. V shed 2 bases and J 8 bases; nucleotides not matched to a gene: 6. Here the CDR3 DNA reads TGTGCCAGCAGCTTAATTGAGACAGGGGGCGATGAGCAGTTCTTC. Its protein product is CASSLIETGGDEQFF.